Listed here is a single TCR beta chain. Its specificity is unknown. Deletions cut 3 bases from V and 3 bases from J, with 12 bases between. Germline V gene sequence: CDR1 LNHDA, CDR2 SQIVND (reference sequence). This CDR3 has 14 residues. The data were taken from a study of cytomegalovirus exposure and HLA in healthy donors. Study-wide background: Per a later analysis, the roughly 670 first-cohort and 100 to 150 validation repertoires shared one platform.

Study-wide points: According to the study, approximately 150 TCR beta chains were cytomegalovirus-associated. Through in vitro validation, a few CMV-associated chains were shown to be specific for CMV antigens.

The table came from immunoSEQ multiplex PCR; TCRdb's copy has only in-frame clones and leaves some out. Of 150,000 to 180,000 clones detected, 80% to 90% appear once; the ten largest clones hold about a fifth. J is TRBJ2-7 and V is TRBV19; maybe TRBD1 (5 bases). This TCR derives from a man younger than 35 in good health and CMV-seropositive. The sample taken for sequencing was PBMCs. For the CDR3, the DNA is TGTGCCAGTAGTATTACTACAGGCAGCTACGAGCAGTACTTC. This gives the protein CASSITTGSYEQYF.